What follows are 22 T cell receptor beta chains derived from one specimen sequenced in a study of monozygotic twins with inflammatory bowel disease. Using the 5' RACE reads, TCRdb records one entry per CDR3 protein without DNA. Seen in this sample are around 400,000 distinct CDR3 sequences; the ten most common clones hold around 2.5%. The source material was blood. Source of these receptors: a human donor with ulcerative colitis or Crohn's disease, or a healthy co-twin of an affected twin (not recorded which).

V gene TRBV2 combines with J gene TRBJ2-5; TCRdb's D call of TRBD2 is untestable without DNA. This CDR3 is built from 15 residues. Germline loops: CDR1 SNHLY, CDR2 FYNNEI. The CDR3 loop reads CASSVEVRLQETQYF.

The chain joins TRBV5-1 to TRBJ1-2; TCRdb designates TRBD1, a call that cannot be tested without DNA. The CDR3 has 14 amino acids. Germline V lookup: CDR1 SGHRS, CDR2 YFSETQ. CDR3 in amino acids: CASSPDRGNYGYTF.

The V call is TRBV6-1, the J call TRBJ1-1; no DNA is available, so the TRBD1 call from TCRdb remains unchecked. This CDR3 spans 17 amino acids. The germline V gene has CDR1 MNHNS and CDR2 SASEGT. This chain's CDR3 is CASLPHGQGPSPTEAFF.

V gene TRBV20-1 combines with J gene TRBJ2-5. Germline CDR1 and CDR2: DFQATT and SNEGSKA (reference sequence). There are 13 residues in the CDR3. CDR3 protein: CSASKGLGETQYF.

The chain joins TRBV5-1 to TRBJ2-2. Germline V gives CDR1 SGHRS, CDR2 YFSETQ. CDR3 length: 14 amino acids. CDR3 loop: CASSGSGNTGELFF.

The rearrangement uses TRBV28 and TRBJ2-1; with no DNA, the TCRdb D assignment of TRBD2 cannot be verified. The CDR3 sequence is 15 residues long. Germline V lookup: CDR1 MDHEN, CDR2 SYDVKM. This chain's CDR3 is CATEDLTGGPNEQFF.

This chain links TRBV7-2 with TRBJ2-1; TCRdb lists TRBD2, though no DNA is available to test this call. Germline V lookup: CDR1 SGHTA, CDR2 FQGNSA. The CDR3 is made up of 14 amino acids. The CDR3 loop reads CASSLMGTLNEQFF.

The rearrangement links TRBV28 to TRBJ2-5; TCRdb's D call, TRBD1, is unchecked because there is no DNA. The CDR3 has 15 residues. Germline V gene lookup returns CDR1 MDHEN and CDR2 SYDVKM. The CDR3 sequence: CASRVGTGGYETQYF.

The chain employs TRBV5-1 and TRBJ2-7; TCRdb's assignment of TRBD1 cannot be checked, as there is no DNA. This CDR3 spans 15 amino acids. Germline V gives CDR1 SGHRS, CDR2 YFSETQ. The CDR3 protein is CASSFGQGSVHEQYF.

The rearrangement uses TRBV30 and TRBJ2-7; TCRdb returns TRBD2, unconfirmable since there is no DNA. The CDR3 spans 14 residues. Germline V gene sequence: CDR1 GTSNPN, CDR2 SVGIG (reference sequence). CDR3 amino acids: CAWRPKGNSYEQYF. The entire variable domain, with the rest obtained from reference TRBV30 and TRBJ2-7, is as follows: SQTIHQWPATLVQPVGSPLSLECTVEGTSNPNLYWYRQAAGRGLQLLFYSVGIGQISSEVPQNLSASRPQDRQFILSSKKLLLSDSGFYLCAWRPKGNSYEQYFGPGTRLTVT.

The chain couples TRBV25-1 to TRBJ2-7; absent DNA, TCRdb's TRBD1 call cannot be checked. This CDR3 contains 14 residues. CDR1 and CDR2 (germline): MGHDK, SYGVNS. CDR3: CASSADRVYPEQYF.

The chain uses TRBV6-5 and TRBJ2-5. The CDR3 contains 15 residues. CDR1 and CDR2 (germline): MNHEY, SVGAGI. The CDR3 sequence is CASSYHGVNQETQYF.

The chain links TRBV5-1 to TRBJ2-7; no DNA is available, so the TRBD2 call from TCRdb remains unchecked. Germline V gene lookup returns CDR1 SGHRS and CDR2 YFSETQ. The CDR3 sequence is 16 residues long. The CDR3 sequence is CASSIGTSGGDYEQYF. Full variable domain (outside the CDR3, taken from reference TRBV5-1 and TRBJ2-7): KAGVTQTPRYLIKTRGQQVTLSCSPISGHRSVSWYQQTPGQGLQFLFEYFSETQRNKGNFPGRFSGRQFSNSRSEMNVSTLELGDSALYLCASSIGTSGGDYEQYFGPGTRLTVT.

This chain uses TRBV20-1 with TRBJ2-2; the TCRdb D gene call, TRBD2, has no DNA to confirm it. CDR3 length equals 14 residues. The germline V gene encodes CDR1 DFQATT and CDR2 SNEGSKA (reference sequence). CDR3 sequence: CSARGGAGVGELFF.

The V call is TRBV28, the J call TRBJ2-1; TCRdb proposes TRBD2, but this gene call is untestable without DNA. The CDR3 contains 16 residues. Germline-derived CDR1 and CDR2 are MDHEN and SYDVKM. CDR3 region: CASSLRAGVAYNEQFF. Full variable domain (outside the CDR3, taken from reference TRBV28 and TRBJ2-1): DVKVTQSSRYLVKRTGEKVFLECVQDMDHENMFWYRQDPGLGLRLIYFSYDVKMKEKGDIPEGYSVSREKKERFSLILESASTNQTSMYLCASSLRAGVAYNEQFFGPGTRLTVL.

The V gene is TRBV7-6, the J gene TRBJ2-7; the TCRdb D gene call, TRBD1, has no DNA to confirm it. Germline assignment: CDR1 SGHVS and CDR2 FNYEAQ. The CDR3 is 16 residues long. The CDR3 protein is CASSRTGGQGYLEQYF.

The chain carries TRBV20-1 and TRBJ1-5; the TRBD1 assignment by TCRdb is unverifiable without DNA. The germline gives CDR1 DFQATT, CDR2 SNEGSKA (reference sequence). CDR3 length: 13 residues. CDR3: CSARTARGQPQHF.

The chain couples TRBV27 to TRBJ2-1; TCRdb proposes TRBD2, but this gene call is untestable without DNA. This CDR3 spans 17 amino acids. CDR1 is MNHEY, CDR2 SMNVEV, per germline (reference sequence). The CDR3 reads CASSTGSRERSYNEQFF.

This sequence joins TRBV14 and TRBJ1-1; TCRdb proposes TRBD1, but this gene call is untestable without DNA. The germline V gene encodes CDR1 SGHDN and CDR2 FVKESK. The CDR3 has 15 amino acids. CDR3 amino acids: CASSRAGQMNTEAFF.

The rearrangement links TRBV5-1 to TRBJ1-1. Germline CDR1 SGHRS, CDR2 YFSETQ. The CDR3 covers 13 residues. CDR3: CASSTTMNTEAFF.

The chain carries TRBV5-5 and TRBJ1-6. Germline CDR1 and CDR2: SGHKS and YYEKEE (reference sequence). The CDR3 consists of 15 residues. CDR3 in amino acids: CASSPEGREDSPLHF.

The chain combines TRBV3-1 with TRBJ1-2; lacking DNA, the TRBD1 call made by TCRdb goes unchecked. Germline V gives CDR1 LGHDT, CDR2 YNNKEL (reference sequence). CDR3 length: 14 residues. The CDR3 loop reads CASSQDRGVLGYTF. The complete variable domain, with remaining parts taken from reference TRBV3-1 and TRBJ1-2, reads DTAVSQTPKYLVTQMGNDKSIKCEQNLGHDTMYWYKQDSKKFLKIMFSYNNKELIINETVPNRFSPKSPDKAHLNLHINSLELGDSAVYFCASSQDRGVLGYTFGSGTRLTVV.